This TCR beta chain was identified in a study of cytomegalovirus exposure and HLA in healthy donors. Concerning this clone itself: Its specificity is unknown. One end of the junction does not line up with germline, which may come from a read error.

The PCR was carried out with 60 Vbeta primers and 13 Jbeta primers. The table came from immunoSEQ multiplex PCR; TCRdb's copy has only in-frame clones and leaves some out. This sample carries about 80,000 clones, 62% of them seen once, and the ten largest clones take 4% to 5.5%. Study results and caveats: According to the study, 180 or so TCR beta chains were cytomegalovirus-associated.

CDR1 is MGHRA, CDR2 YSYEKL, per germline. This CDR3 is built from 12 residues. The chain employs TRBV4-1 and TRBJ1-1; D ambiguous. The material sequenced was PBMCs. The TCR comes from a male donor in good health and CMV-seropositive. The CDR3 loop reads CASTAGNTGAFF. CDR3 DNA: TGCGCCAGCACAGCCGGGAACACTGGAGCTTTCTTT.